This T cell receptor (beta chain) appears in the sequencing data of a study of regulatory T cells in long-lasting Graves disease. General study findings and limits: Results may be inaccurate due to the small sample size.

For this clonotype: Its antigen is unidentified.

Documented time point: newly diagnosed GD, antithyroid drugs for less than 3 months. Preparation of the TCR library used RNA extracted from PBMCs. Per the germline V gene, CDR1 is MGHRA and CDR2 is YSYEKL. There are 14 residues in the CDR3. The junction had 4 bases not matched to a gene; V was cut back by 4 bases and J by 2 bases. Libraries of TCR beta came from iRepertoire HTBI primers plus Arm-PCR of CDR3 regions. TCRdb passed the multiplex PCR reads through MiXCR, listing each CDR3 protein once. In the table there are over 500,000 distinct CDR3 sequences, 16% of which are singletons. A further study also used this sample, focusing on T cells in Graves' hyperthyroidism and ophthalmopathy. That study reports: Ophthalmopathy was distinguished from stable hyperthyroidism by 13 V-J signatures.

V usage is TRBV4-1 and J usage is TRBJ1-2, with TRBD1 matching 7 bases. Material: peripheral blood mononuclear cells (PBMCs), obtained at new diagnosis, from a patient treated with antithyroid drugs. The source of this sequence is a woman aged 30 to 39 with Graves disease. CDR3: CASSRPGQNYGYTF. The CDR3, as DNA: TGCGCCAGCAGCCGCCCGGGACAGAACTATGGCTACACCTTC.